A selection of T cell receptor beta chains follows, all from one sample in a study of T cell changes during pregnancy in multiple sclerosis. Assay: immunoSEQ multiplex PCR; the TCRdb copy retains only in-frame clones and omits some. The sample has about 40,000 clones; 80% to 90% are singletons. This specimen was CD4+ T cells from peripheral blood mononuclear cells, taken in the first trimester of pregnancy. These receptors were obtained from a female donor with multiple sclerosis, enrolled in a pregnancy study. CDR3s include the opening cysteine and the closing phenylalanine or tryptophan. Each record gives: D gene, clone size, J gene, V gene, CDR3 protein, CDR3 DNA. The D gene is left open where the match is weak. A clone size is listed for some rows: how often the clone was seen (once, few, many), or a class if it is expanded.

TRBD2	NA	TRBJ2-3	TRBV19	CATRLAGDTQYF	TGTGCCACAAGACTAGCGGGAGATACGCAGTATTTT
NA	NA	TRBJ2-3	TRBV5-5	CASSLGLSGAGSSTDTQYF	TGTGCCAGCAGCTTGGGTCTATCTGGGGCCGGATCGTCCACAGATACGCAGTATTTT
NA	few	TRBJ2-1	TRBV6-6	CASSYPYNEQFF	TGTGCCAGCAGTTACCCGTACAATGAGCAGTTCTTC
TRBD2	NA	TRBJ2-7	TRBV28	CASSLGGRVDYEQYF	TGTGCCAGCAGTTTAGGCGGGAGGGTGGACTACGAGCAGTACTTC
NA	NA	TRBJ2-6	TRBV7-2	CASSFSGSGANVLTF	TGTGCCAGCAGCTTTTCCGGGTCTGGGGCCAACGTCCTGACTTTC
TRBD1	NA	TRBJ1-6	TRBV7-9	CASSDRDARSPLHF	TGTGCCAGCAGCGACAGGGACGCCAGATCACCCCTCCACTTT
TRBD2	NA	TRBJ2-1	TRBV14	CASSQDRLATYNEQFF	TGTGCCAGCAGCCAAGATCGACTAGCAACCTACAATGAGCAGTTCTTC
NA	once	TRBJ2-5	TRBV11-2	CASSLGNRPLGTQYF	TGTGCCAGCAGCTTAGGCAACAGGCCACTGGGGACCCAGTACTTC
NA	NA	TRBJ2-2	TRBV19	CASSAVLAYTGELFF	TGTGCCAGTAGTGCCGTGCTAGCCTACACCGGGGAGCTGTTTTTT
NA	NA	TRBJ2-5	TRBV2	CASGTEETQYF	TGTGCCAGTGGGACTGAAGAGACCCAGTACTTC
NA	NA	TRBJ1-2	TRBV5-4	CASSTERSYGYTF	TGTGCCAGCAGCACGGAGAGGAGCTATGGCTACACCTTC
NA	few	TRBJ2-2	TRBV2	CASRTGTPAPTNTGELFF	TGTGCCAGCAGGACCGGGACTCCTGCCCCCACGAACACCGGGGAGCTGTTTTTT
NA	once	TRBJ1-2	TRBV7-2	CASSSGWFGYTF	TGTGCCAGCAGCTCGGGGTGGTTTGGCTACACCTTC
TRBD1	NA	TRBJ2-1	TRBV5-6	CASSYRDREYNEQFF	TGTGCCAGCAGCTATAGGGACAGGGAATACAATGAGCAGTTCTTC
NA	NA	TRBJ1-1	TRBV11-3	CASSLDGRMGETEAFF	TGTGCCAGCAGCTTAGATGGGAGGATGGGGGAAACTGAAGCTTTCTTT
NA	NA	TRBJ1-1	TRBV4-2	CASSHYTANTEAFF	TGTGCCAGCAGCCACTATACAGCGAACACTGAAGCTTTCTTT
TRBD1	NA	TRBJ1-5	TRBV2	CASNRGSSNQPQHF	TGTGCCAGCAACAGGGGGTCTAGCAATCAGCCCCAGCATTTT
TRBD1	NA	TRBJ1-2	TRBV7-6	CASSPTGTALGYTF	TGTGCCAGCAGCCCGACTGGGACAGCCCTTGGCTACACCTTC
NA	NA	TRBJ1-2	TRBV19	CASSVTANQVNYGYTF	TGTGCCAGTAGTGTAACCGCGAATCAGGTGAACTATGGCTACACCTTC
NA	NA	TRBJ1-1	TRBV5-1	CASSLNSGMNTEAFF	TGCGCCAGCAGCTTGAATTCGGGAATGAACACTGAAGCTTTCTTT
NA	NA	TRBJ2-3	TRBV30	CAWSVQGGTDTQYF	TGTGCCTGGAGTGTACAGGGAGGCACAGATACGCAGTATTTT
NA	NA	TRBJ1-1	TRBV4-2	CASSQGIAGRWMNTEAFF	TGTGCCAGCAGCCAAGGTATAGCAGGGCGCTGGATGAACACTGAAGCTTTCTTT
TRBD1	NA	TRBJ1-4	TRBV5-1	CASSSGQVNEKLFF	TGCGCCAGCAGCTCGGGACAGGTTAATGAAAAACTGTTTTTT
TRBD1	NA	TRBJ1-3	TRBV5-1	CASSLGDSSGNTIYF	TGCGCCAGCAGCTTGGGGGACAGCTCTGGAAACACCATATATTTT
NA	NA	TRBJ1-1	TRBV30	CAWTLEERNTEAFF	TGTGCCTGGACTCTAGAGGAACGGAACACTGAAGCTTTCTTT
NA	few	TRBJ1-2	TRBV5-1	CASSLGQADYGYTF	TGCGCCAGCAGCTTGGGGCAGGCAGACTATGGCTACACCTTC
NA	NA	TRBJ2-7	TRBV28	CASFPAGQRSLYEQYF	TGTGCCAGTTTTCCGGCCGGACAGAGGTCTCTGTACGAGCAGTACTTC
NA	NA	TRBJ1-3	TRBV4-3	CASSFGLPESGNTIYF	TGCGCCAGCTCCTTCGGGTTGCCTGAATCTGGAAACACCATATATTTT
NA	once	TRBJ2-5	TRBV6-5	CASSYGGLLYQETQYF	TGTGCCAGCAGTTACGGGGGACTCTTGTACCAAGAGACCCAGTACTTC
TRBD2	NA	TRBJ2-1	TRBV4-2	CASSQPATSGVTEQFF	TGTGCCAGCAGCCAACCGGCGACTAGCGGAGTCACCGAGCAGTTCTTC
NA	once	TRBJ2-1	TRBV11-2	CASSLDRWGSEQFF	TGTGCCAGCAGCTTAGATCGGTGGGGCTCTGAGCAGTTCTTC
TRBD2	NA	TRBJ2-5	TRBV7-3	CASSLAGGQQETQYF	TGTGCCAGCAGCTTAGCGGGGGGTCAACAAGAGACCCAGTACTTC
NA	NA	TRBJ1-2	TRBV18	CASSPTPGGGYTF	TGTGCCAGCTCCCCGACCCCGGGGGGTGGCTACACCTTC
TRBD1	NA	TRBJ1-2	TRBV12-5	CASGPRIAGGNNGYTF	TGTGCTAGTGGCCCTCGGATAGCAGGGGGGAACAATGGCTACACCTTC
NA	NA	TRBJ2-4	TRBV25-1	CASSELGGVYDIQYF	TGTGCCAGCAGTGAATTGGGTGGAGTTTATGACATTCAGTACTTC
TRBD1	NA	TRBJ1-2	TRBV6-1	CASSDQATGRSGYTF	TGTGCCAGCAGTGACCAGGCGACAGGGCGCTCGGGCTACACCTTC
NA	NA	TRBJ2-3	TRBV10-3	CAISEKNEFTDTQYF	TGTGCCATCAGTGAGAAGAACGAGTTCACAGATACGCAGTATTTT
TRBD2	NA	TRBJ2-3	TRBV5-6	CASSLGGGSTDTQYF	TGTGCCAGCAGCCTCGGGGGGGGGAGCACAGATACGCAGTATTTT
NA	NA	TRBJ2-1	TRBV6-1	CASRPGVYNEQFF	TGTGCCAGCAGACCGGGAGTATACAATGAGCAGTTCTTC
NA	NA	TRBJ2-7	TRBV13	CASTLLVRSYEQYF	TGTGCCAGCACCCTCCTGGTGCGCTCCTACGAGCAGTACTTC
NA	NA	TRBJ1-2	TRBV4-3	CASSQDRGARYGYTF	TGCGCCAGCAGCCAAGATCGGGGGGCGAGATATGGCTACACCTTC
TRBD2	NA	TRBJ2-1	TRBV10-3	CAIREASGKNEQFF	TGTGCCATCAGAGAGGCGAGCGGGAAAAATGAGCAGTTCTTC
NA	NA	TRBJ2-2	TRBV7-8	CASERHLGANTGELFF	TGTGCCAGCGAGCGTCATCTGGGAGCAAACACCGGGGAGCTGTTTTTT
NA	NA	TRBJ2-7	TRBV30	CAWSVRLGLTAFGEQYF	TGTGCCTGGAGTGTACGGTTGGGCCTTACTGCCTTCGGCGAGCAGTACTTC
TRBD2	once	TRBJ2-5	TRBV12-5	CASGPGSGSRMETQYF	TGTGCTAGTGGCCCCGGGAGCGGGAGTCGTATGGAGACCCAGTACTTC
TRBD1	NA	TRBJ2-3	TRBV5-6	CASSSPGQGTDTQYF	TGTGCCAGCAGCTCCCCGGGACAGGGAACAGATACGCAGTATTTT
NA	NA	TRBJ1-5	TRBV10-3	CAIRLESNQPQHF	TGTGCCATCAGGTTGGAGAGCAATCAGCCCCAGCATTTT
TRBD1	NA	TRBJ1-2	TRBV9	CASSVASGRGEDGYTF	TGTGCCAGCAGCGTAGCTTCGGGCAGGGGGGAAGATGGCTACACCTTC
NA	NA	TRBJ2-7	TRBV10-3	CAISESSGYFLPYEQYF	TGTGCCATCAGTGAGTCGAGCGGTTACTTTCTACCCTACGAGCAGTACTTC
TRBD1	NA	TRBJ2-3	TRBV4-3	CASSEIGGPDTQYF	TGCGCCAGCAGCGAAATAGGGGGCCCAGATACGCAGTATTTT
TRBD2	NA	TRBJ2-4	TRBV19	CASSIGGRGRFLAKNIQYF	TGTGCCAGTAGTATCGGAGGGAGGGGTAGGTTTCTAGCCAAAAACATTCAGTACTTC
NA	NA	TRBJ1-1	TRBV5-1	CASSLSLGGFSLGNTEAFF	TGCGCCAGCAGCTTGAGTTTAGGGGGTTTCAGCCTAGGGAACACTGAAGCTTTCTTT
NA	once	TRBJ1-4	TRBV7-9	CASSGGRRGNEKLFF	TGTGCCAGCAGCGGTGGTAGGCGGGGTAATGAAAAACTGTTTTTT
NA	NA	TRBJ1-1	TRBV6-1	CASSESIFRGNTEAFF	TGTGCCAGCAGTGAATCGATCTTCAGGGGGAACACTGAAGCTTTCTTT